This TCR beta chain appears in the sequencing data of a study of blood T cell repertoires in COVID-19. Study-level information: Donors in the United States, Italy and Spain gave samples during acute or convalescent COVID-19.

The CDR3 is made up of 14 amino acids. Trimming at V came to 2 bases and at J to 3 bases, leaving 2 bases not matched to a gene. Looked up from germline, CDR1 is MNHEY and CDR2 is SVGAGI. Some clones are missing from TCRdb's copy, which holds only in-frame ones; the method was immunoSEQ multiplex PCR. The data hold around 290,000 clones, with about nine tenths observed a single time. Participants spanned ages about 18 to 95 years and resided in over 20 US areas. Participants reported their clinical history, and cohort assignment relied on those reports. Cohort 3 donors were reported recovered after two negative PCRs, clearance, or symptom resolution.

The sequence was collected from a woman in her 30s who had recovered from COVID-19. Sequencing was carried out using PBMCs or T cells enriched from blood (not recorded which). The chain recombines TRBV6-5 with TRBJ1-1; 8 nucleotides match TRBD1. CDR3 region: CASSYTQGDTEAFF. CDR3 DNA sequence: TGTGCCAGCAGTTACACACAGGGGGACACTGAAGCTTTCTTT.